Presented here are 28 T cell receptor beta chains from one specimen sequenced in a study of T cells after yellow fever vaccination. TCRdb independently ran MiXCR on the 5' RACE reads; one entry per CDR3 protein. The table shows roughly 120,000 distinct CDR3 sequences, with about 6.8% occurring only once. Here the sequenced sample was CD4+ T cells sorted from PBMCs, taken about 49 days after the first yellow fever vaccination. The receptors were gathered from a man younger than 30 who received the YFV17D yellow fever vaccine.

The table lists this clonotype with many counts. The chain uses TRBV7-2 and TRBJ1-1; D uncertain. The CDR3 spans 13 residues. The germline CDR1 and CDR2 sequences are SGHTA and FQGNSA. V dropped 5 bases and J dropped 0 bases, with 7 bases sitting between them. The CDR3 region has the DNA TGTGCCAGCAGCCCCAGCCTGAACACTGAAGCTTTCTTT. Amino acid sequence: CASSPSLNTEAFF.

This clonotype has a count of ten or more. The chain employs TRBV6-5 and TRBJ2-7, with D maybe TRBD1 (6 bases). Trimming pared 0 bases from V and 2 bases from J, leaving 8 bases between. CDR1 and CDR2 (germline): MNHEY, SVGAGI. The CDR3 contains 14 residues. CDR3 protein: CASSYSQGPYEQYF. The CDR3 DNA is TGTGCCAGCAGTTACTCGCAGGGGCCCTACGAGCAGTACTTC.

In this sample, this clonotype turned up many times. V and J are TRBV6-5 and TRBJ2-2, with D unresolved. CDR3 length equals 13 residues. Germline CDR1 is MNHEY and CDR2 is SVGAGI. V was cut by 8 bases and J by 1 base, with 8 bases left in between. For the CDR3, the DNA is TGTGCCAGCTACGTACAGAACACCGGGGAGCTGTTTTTT. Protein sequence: CASYVQNTGELFF.

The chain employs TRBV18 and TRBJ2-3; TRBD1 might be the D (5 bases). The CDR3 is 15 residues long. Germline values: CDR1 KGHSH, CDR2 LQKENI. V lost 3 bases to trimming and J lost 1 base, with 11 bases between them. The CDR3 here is CASSPGRVGTDTQYF. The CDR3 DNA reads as TGTGCCAGCTCACCCGGCAGGGTTGGCACAGATACGCAGTATTTT.

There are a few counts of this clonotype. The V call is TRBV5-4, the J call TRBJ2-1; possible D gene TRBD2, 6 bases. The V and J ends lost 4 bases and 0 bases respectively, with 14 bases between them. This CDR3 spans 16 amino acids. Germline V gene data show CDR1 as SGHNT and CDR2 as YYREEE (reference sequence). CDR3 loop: CASSTGGASSYNEQFF. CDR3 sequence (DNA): TGTGCCAGCAGCACCGGAGGGGCCTCCTCCTACAATGAGCAGTTCTTC. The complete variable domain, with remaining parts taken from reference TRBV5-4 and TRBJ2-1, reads ETGVTQSPTHLIKTRGQQVTLRCSSQSGHNTVSWYQQALGQGPQFIFQYYREEENGRGNFPPRFSGLQFPNYSSELNVNALELDDSALYLCASSTGGASSYNEQFFGPGTRLTVL.

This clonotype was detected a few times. The CDR3 protein is CSVDDRGPTGELFF. As DNA, the CDR3 is TGCAGCGTGGACGACAGGGGGCCCACCGGGGAGCTGTTTTTT. The V and J genes are TRBV29-1 and TRBJ2-2; 10 nucleotides match TRBD1. Germline V gives CDR1 SQVTM, CDR2 ANQGSEA. The CDR3 is made up of 14 amino acids. The trim removed 6 bases at V and 4 bases at J, leaving 5 bases unmatched.

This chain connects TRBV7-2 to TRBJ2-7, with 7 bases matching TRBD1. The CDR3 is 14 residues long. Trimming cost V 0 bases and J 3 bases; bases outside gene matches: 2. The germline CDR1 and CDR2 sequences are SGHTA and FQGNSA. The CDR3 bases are TGTGCCAGCAGCTTAGCAACAGGGGACTACGAGCAGTACGTC. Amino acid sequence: CASSLATGDYEQYV.

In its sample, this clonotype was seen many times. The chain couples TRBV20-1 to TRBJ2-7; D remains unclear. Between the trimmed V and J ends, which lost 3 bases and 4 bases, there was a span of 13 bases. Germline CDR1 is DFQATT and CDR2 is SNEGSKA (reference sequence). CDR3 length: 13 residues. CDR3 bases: TGCAGTGCTAGCCGGCCGCCCGGATACGAGCAGTACGTC. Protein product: CSASRPPGYEQYV.

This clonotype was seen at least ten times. CDR3 amino acids: CASTGGQSSGANVLTF. Here the CDR3 DNA reads TGCGCCAGCACGGGGGGACAGAGCTCTGGGGCCAACGTCCTGACTTTC. The V gene is TRBV5-1, the J gene TRBJ2-6, with D possibly being TRBD1 or TRBD2 (7 bases each). Between the trimmed V and J ends, which lost 6 bases and 0 bases, there was a span of 13 bases. Germline V gene sequence: CDR1 SGHRS, CDR2 YFSETQ. CDR3 length: 16 residues.

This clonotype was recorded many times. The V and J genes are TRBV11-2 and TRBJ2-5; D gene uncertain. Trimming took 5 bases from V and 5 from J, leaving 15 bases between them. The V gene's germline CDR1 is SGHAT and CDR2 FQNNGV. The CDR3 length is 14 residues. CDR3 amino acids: CASSSRLEVETQYF. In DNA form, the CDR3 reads TGTGCCAGCAGCAGCAGGCTAGAAGTTGAGACCCAGTACTTC.

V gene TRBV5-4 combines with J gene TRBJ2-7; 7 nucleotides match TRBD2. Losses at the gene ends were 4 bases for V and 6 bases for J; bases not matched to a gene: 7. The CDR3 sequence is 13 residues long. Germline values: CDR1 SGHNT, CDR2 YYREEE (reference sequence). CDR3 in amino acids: CASSPGPGGEQYF. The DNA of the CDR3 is TGTGCCAGCAGCCCCGGACCGGGAGGCGAGCAGTACTTC. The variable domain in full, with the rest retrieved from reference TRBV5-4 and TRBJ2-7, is ETGVTQSPTHLIKTRGQQVTLRCSSQSGHNTVSWYQQALGQGPQFIFQYYREEENGRGNFPPRFSGLQFPNYSSELNVNALELDDSALYLCASSPGPGGEQYFGPGTRLTVT.

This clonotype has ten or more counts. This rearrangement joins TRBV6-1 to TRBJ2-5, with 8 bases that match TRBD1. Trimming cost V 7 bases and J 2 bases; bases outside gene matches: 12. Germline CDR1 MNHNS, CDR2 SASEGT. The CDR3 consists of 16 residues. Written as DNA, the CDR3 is TGTGCCAGCACCGATCGACAGGGGACACATCAAGAGACCCAGTACTTC. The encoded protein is CASTDRQGTHQETQYF.

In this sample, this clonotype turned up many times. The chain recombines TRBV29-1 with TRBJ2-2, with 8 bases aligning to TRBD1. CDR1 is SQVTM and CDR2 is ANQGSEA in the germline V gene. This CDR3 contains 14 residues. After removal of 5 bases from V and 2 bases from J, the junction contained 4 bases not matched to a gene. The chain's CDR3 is CSVRDRLNTGELFF. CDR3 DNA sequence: TGCAGCGTTCGGGACAGGCTTAACACCGGGGAGCTGTTTTTT.

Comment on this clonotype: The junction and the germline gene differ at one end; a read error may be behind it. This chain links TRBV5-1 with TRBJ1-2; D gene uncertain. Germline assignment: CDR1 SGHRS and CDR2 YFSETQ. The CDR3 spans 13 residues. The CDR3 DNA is TGCGCCAGCCGCTTGGCACGGGACTATGGCTACACCTTC. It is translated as CASRLARDYGYTF.

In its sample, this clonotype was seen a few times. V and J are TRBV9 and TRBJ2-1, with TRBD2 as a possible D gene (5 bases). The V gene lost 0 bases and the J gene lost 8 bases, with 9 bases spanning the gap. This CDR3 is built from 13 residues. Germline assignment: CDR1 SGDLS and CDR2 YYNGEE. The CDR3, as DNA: TGTGCCAGCAGCGTAGTCTCTAGCCATGAGCAGTTCTTC. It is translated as CASSVVSSHEQFF.

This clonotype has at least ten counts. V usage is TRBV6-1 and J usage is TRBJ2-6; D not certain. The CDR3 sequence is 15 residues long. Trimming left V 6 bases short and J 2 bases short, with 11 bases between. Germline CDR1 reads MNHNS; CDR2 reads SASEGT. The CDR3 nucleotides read TGTGCCAGCAGCTTTTCTGGGGCTGGGGCCAACGTCCTGACTTTC. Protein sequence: CASSFSGAGANVLTF.

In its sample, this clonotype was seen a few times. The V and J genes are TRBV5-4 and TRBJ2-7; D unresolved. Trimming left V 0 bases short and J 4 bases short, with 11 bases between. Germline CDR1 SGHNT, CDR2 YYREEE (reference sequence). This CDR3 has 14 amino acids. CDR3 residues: CASSLGSGQYEQYF. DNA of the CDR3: TGTGCCAGCAGCTTGGGGTCGGGTCAATACGAGCAGTACTTC. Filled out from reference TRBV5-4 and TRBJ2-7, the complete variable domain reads ETGVTQSPTHLIKTRGQQVTLRCSSQSGHNTVSWYQQALGQGPQFIFQYYREEENGRGNFPPRFSGLQFPNYSSELNVNALELDDSALYLCASSLGSGQYEQYFGPGTRLTVT.

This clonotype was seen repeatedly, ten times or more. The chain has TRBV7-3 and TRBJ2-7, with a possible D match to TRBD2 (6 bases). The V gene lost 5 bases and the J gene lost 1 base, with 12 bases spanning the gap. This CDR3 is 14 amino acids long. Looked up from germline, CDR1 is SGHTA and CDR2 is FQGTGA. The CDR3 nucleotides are TGTGCCAGCAGCCCCTTGGCGGGGTCCTACGAGCAGTACTTC. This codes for CASSPLAGSYEQYF.

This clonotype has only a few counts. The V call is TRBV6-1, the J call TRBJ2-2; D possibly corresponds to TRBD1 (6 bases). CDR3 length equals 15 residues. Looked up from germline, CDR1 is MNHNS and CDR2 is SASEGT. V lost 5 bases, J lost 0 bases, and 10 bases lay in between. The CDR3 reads CASSTGTPNTGELFF. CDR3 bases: TGTGCCAGCAGTACCGGGACACCGAACACCGGGGAGCTGTTTTTT.

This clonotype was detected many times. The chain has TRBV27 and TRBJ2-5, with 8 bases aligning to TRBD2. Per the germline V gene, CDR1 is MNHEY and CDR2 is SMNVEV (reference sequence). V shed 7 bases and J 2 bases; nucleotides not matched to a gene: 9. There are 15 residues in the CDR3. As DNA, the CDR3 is TGTGCCAGCACGCAGCGGGGGACCATTCAAGAGACCCAGTACTTC. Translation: CASTQRGTIQETQYF.

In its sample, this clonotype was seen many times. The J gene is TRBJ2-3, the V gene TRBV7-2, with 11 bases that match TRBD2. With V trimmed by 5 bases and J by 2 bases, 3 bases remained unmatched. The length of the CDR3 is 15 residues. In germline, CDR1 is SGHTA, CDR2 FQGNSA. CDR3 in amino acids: CASSLTSGATDTQYF. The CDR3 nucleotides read TGTGCCAGCAGCCTGACTAGCGGGGCCACAGATACGCAGTATTTT.

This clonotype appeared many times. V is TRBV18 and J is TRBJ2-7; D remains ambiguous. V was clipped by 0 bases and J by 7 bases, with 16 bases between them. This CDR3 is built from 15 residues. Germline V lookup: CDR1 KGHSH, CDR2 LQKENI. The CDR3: CASSPPGPTPGEQYF. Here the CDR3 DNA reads TGTGCCAGCTCACCACCTGGACCCACCCCCGGAGAGCAGTACTTC.

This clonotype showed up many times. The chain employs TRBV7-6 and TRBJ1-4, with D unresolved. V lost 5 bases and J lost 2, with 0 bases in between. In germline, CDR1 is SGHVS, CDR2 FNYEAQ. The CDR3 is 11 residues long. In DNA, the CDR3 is TGTGCCAGCAGCACTAATGAAAAACTGTTTTTT. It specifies CASSTNEKLFF.

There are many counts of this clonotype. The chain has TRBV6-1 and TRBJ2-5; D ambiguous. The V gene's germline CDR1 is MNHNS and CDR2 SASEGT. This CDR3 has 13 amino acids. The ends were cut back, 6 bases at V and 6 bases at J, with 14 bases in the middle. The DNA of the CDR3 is TGTGCCAGCAGCCCCTCGCGGTCCCAGACCCAGTACTTC. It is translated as CASSPSRSQTQYF.

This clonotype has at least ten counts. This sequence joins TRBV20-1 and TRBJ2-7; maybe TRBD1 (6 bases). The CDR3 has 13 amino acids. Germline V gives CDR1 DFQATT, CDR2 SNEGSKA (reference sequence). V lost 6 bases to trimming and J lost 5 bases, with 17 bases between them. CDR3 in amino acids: CSAESGVLDEQYF. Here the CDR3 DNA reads TGCAGTGCGGAGTCAGGGGTTTTGGACGAGCAGTACTTC.

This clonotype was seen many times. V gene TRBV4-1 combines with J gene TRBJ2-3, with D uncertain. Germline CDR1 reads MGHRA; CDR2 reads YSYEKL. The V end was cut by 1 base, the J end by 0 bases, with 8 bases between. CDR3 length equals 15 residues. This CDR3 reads CASSQASESTDTQYF. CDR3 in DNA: TGCGCCAGCAGCCAAGCTAGTGAAAGCACAGATACGCAGTATTTT.

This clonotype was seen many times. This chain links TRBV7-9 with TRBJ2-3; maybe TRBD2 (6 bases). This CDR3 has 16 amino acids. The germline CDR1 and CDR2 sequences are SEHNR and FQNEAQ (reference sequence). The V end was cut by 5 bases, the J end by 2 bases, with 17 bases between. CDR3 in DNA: TGTGCCAGCAGCATGGCTAGCGCGATAAACACAGATACGCAGTATTTT. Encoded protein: CASSMASAINTDTQYF. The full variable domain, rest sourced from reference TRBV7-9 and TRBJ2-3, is DTGVSQNPRHKITKRGQNVTFRCDPISEHNRLYWYRQTLGQGPEFLTYFQNEAQLEKSRLLSDRFSAERPKGSFSTLEIQRTEQGDSAMYLCASSMASAINTDTQYFGPGTRLTVL.

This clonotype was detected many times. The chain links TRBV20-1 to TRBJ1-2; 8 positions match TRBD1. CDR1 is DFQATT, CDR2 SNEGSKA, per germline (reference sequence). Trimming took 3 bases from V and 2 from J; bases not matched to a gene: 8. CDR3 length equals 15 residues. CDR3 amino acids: CSASVRAGGNYGYTF. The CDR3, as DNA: TGCAGTGCTAGTGTCCGAGCAGGGGGCAACTATGGCTACACCTTC.